This TCR beta chain derives from a study of cytomegalovirus exposure and HLA in healthy donors. Study results and caveats: Association with HLA alleles at 0.05 false discovery rate was found for around 17,000 TCR beta sequences in a later analysis.

Worth noting for this clone: Its antigen is unknown.

The CDR3 is 15 residues long. V shed 4 bases, J shed 5 bases, and the junction held 10 bases outside the gene matches. The germline V gene encodes CDR1 LNHDA and CDR2 SQIVND (reference sequence). PCR employed 60 Vbeta and 13 Jbeta primers. Sequencing used immunoSEQ multiplex PCR; TCRdb keeps in-frame clones, though not all of them. The table records approximately 72,000 clones, around 79% of them present only once. The chain recombines TRBV19 with TRBJ1-1, with TRBD1 matching over 7 bases. What was sequenced was PBMCs. This TCR derives from a male donor in good health and CMV-seropositive. CDR3 nucleotide sequence: TGTGCCAGTAGTAGGAGTGAGGGGGCTAAGACTGAAGCTTTCTTT. Translated: CASSRSEGAKTEAFF.